These T cell receptor beta chains were read from a single sample in a study of blood T cells in healthy people across ages. Using its own MiXCR run on the 5' RACE reads, TCRdb lists one record per CDR3 protein. This sample yields more than 700,000 distinct CDR3 sequences, of which about 46% are seen a single time; 15% to 20% belongs to the top ten. The sequenced material came from blood. The receptors derive from a man older than 75 in good health. Both conserved end residues are part of each CDR3. The order of the fields is CDR3 DNA, CDR3 protein, clone size, CDR3 length, V gene, D gene, J gene. A D gene is named only where the DNA matches it firmly. Expanded clones are given a class, and other clones once, few, many or no size at all.

cdr3_nt: TGTGCCAGCAGCCCCCCGCCCTCTGGGGCCAACGTCCTGACTTTC
cdr3_aa: CASSPPPSGANVLTF
clone_size: -
cdr3_length: 15
v_call: TRBV7-9
d_call: -
j_call: TRBJ2-6

cdr3_nt: TGTGCCTGGAGTGTAGGCGCGGGGCTTCGGAGCACAGATACGCAGTATTTT
cdr3_aa: CAWSVGAGLRSTDTQYF
clone_size: -
cdr3_length: 17
v_call: TRBV30
d_call: -
j_call: TRBJ2-3

cdr3_nt: TGTGCCAGCAGTTACTCGGGGGGCGGGACAGACTACGAGCAGTACTTC
cdr3_aa: CASSYSGGGTDYEQYF
clone_size: -
cdr3_length: 16
v_call: TRBV6-2/TRBV6-3
d_call: -
j_call: TRBJ2-7

cdr3_nt: TGCGCCAGCAGTGATCTAGCGGGTGAGACCCAGTACTTC
cdr3_aa: CASSDLAGETQYF
clone_size: many
cdr3_length: 13
v_call: TRBV10-2
d_call: TRBD2
j_call: TRBJ2-5

cdr3_nt: TGCAGTGCTAGAGATCAGGGCTCCTACGAGCAGTACTTC
cdr3_aa: CSARDQGSYEQYF
clone_size: -
cdr3_length: 13
v_call: TRBV20-1
d_call: -
j_call: TRBJ2-7

cdr3_nt: TGTGCCAGCAGTGAGACACTTACCTACGAGCAGTACTTC
cdr3_aa: CASSETLTYEQYF
clone_size: few
cdr3_length: 13
v_call: TRBV2
d_call: -
j_call: TRBJ2-7

cdr3_nt: TGTGCCAGCAGCCCCGCAGGCACTGAAGCTTTCTTT
cdr3_aa: CASSPAGTEAFF
clone_size: few
cdr3_length: 12
v_call: TRBV3-1
d_call: -
j_call: TRBJ1-1

cdr3_nt: TGTGCCAGCAGCGGAGCGGTTAGCACAGATACGCAGTATTTT
cdr3_aa: CASSGAVSTDTQYF
clone_size: few
cdr3_length: 14
v_call: TRBV9
d_call: -
j_call: TRBJ2-3

cdr3_nt: TGTGCCAGCAGCCCCCTGGGACTAGCGGAAGGAGATACGCAGTATTTT
cdr3_aa: CASSPLGLAEGDTQYF
clone_size: many
cdr3_length: 16
v_call: TRBV7-2
d_call: TRBD2
j_call: TRBJ2-3

cdr3_nt: TGTGCCAGCAGTTTAGCGGGAACGCCGGAAGCTTTCTTT
cdr3_aa: CASSLAGTPEAFF
clone_size: -
cdr3_length: 13
v_call: TRBV12-3/TRBV12-4
d_call: -
j_call: TRBJ1-1

cdr3_nt: TGCAGTGCTCCAGGGGGACAGACGAACACTGAAGCTTTCTTT
cdr3_aa: CSAPGGQTNTEAFF
clone_size: -
cdr3_length: 14
v_call: TRBV20-1
d_call: TRBD1
j_call: TRBJ1-1

cdr3_nt: TGTGCCAGCAGTAAATCGGGACAGAACAATCAGCCCCAGCATTTT
cdr3_aa: CASSKSGQNNQPQHF
clone_size: few
cdr3_length: 15
v_call: TRBV2
d_call: TRBD1
j_call: TRBJ1-5

cdr3_nt: TGTGCCAGCAGCTTAAAGGGGACCGAAAACATTCAGTACTTC
cdr3_aa: CASSLKGTENIQYF
clone_size: -
cdr3_length: 14
v_call: TRBV7-2
d_call: -
j_call: TRBJ2-4

cdr3_nt: TGTGCCAGCAGTCTCGGGACTAGGGACTACGAGCAGTACTTC
cdr3_aa: CASSLGTRDYEQYF
clone_size: few
cdr3_length: 14
v_call: TRBV9
d_call: TRBD2
j_call: TRBJ2-7

cdr3_nt: TGTGCCAGCAGCGCACCCGGGACAGGGTACTACAATGAGCAGTTCTTC
cdr3_aa: CASSAPGTGYYNEQFF
clone_size: once
cdr3_length: 16
v_call: TRBV9
d_call: TRBD1
j_call: TRBJ2-1

cdr3_nt: TGCGCCAGCACCGATGGTTATGGCTACACCTTC
cdr3_aa: CASTDGYGYTF
clone_size: -
cdr3_length: 11
v_call: TRBV5-1
d_call: -
j_call: TRBJ1-2

cdr3_nt: TGTGCCAGCAGTTACGGACCGTCTTCCTACGAGCAGTACTTC
cdr3_aa: CASSYGPSSYEQYF
clone_size: -
cdr3_length: 14
v_call: TRBV6-8
d_call: -
j_call: TRBJ2-7

cdr3_nt: TGTGCCAGCAGTTTTTCACAGGGTCCTGAGCAGTACTTC
cdr3_aa: CASSFSQGPEQYF
clone_size: -
cdr3_length: 13
v_call: TRBV27
d_call: -
j_call: TRBJ2-5

cdr3_nt: TGTGCCAGCAGTTACGGGACAGGCAATCAGAACATTCAGTACTTC
cdr3_aa: CASSYGTGNQNIQYF
clone_size: once
cdr3_length: 15
v_call: TRBV6-5
d_call: TRBD1
j_call: TRBJ2-4

cdr3_nt: TGTGCCAGCAGTGGACTAAGCGGCACCGGGGAGCTGTTTTTT
cdr3_aa: CASSGLSGTGELFF
clone_size: -
cdr3_length: 14
v_call: TRBV9
d_call: -
j_call: TRBJ2-2

cdr3_nt: TGCGCCAGCAGTGAAGGGGACAGGGTGTCGGATACGCAGTATTTT
cdr3_aa: CASSEGDRVSDTQYF
clone_size: -
cdr3_length: 15
v_call: TRBV10-1
d_call: TRBD1
j_call: TRBJ2-3

cdr3_nt: TGCAGCGTTCGGACGGATGGCACCTACGAGCAGTACTTC
cdr3_aa: CSVRTDGTYEQYF
clone_size: -
cdr3_length: 13
v_call: TRBV29-1
d_call: -
j_call: TRBJ2-7

cdr3_nt: TGTGCCAGCAGCGTAGTGGGGACACCGAACACTGAAGCTTTCTTT
cdr3_aa: CASSVVGTPNTEAFF
clone_size: -
cdr3_length: 15
v_call: TRBV9
d_call: -
j_call: TRBJ1-1

cdr3_nt: TGTGCCAGCAGCTCGGCGCCGGGCCGAAAAGAGACCCAGTACTTC
cdr3_aa: CASSSAPGRKETQYF
clone_size: few
cdr3_length: 15
v_call: TRBV7-9
d_call: -
j_call: TRBJ2-5

cdr3_nt: TGTGCCAGCAGTGAGGCGCGAGGCACAGATACGCAGTATTTT
cdr3_aa: CASSEARGTDTQYF
clone_size: -
cdr3_length: 14
v_call: TRBV5-4
d_call: -
j_call: TRBJ2-3

cdr3_nt: TGCAGTGCTAGAGAGGTGGGCAGTAGCGGGTATTTGGAGACCCAGTACTTC
cdr3_aa: CSAREVGSSGYLETQYF
clone_size: -
cdr3_length: 17
v_call: TRBV20-1
d_call: TRBD2
j_call: TRBJ2-5

cdr3_nt: TGTGCCAGCAGCCCAACAGGGACGGAGACCCAGTACTTC
cdr3_aa: CASSPTGTETQYF
clone_size: -
cdr3_length: 13
v_call: TRBV7-2
d_call: -
j_call: TRBJ2-5

cdr3_nt: TGTGCCAGCAGTAGGGGACGCCACAATGAGCAGTTCTTC
cdr3_aa: CASSRGRHNEQFF
clone_size: -
cdr3_length: 13
v_call: TRBV6-5
d_call: -
j_call: TRBJ2-1

cdr3_nt: TGTGCCAGCAGCGGTCCGGGACAGCAAGAGACCCAGTACTTC
cdr3_aa: CASSGPGQQETQYF
clone_size: few
cdr3_length: 14
v_call: TRBV2
d_call: TRBD1
j_call: TRBJ2-5

cdr3_nt: TGTGCCAGCAGCTTCGAAGGCGGGAGTACACCAGATACGCAGTATTTT
cdr3_aa: CASSFEGGSTPDTQYF
clone_size: -
cdr3_length: 16
v_call: TRBV11-2
d_call: TRBD2
j_call: TRBJ2-3

cdr3_nt: TGCAGTGCTAGAGTTCGGCCGGGACTAGCGGGAGTTTTTCGGACCTACGAGCAGTACTTC
cdr3_aa: CSARVRPGLAGVFRTYEQYF
clone_size: -
cdr3_length: 20
v_call: TRBV20-1
d_call: TRBD2
j_call: TRBJ2-7

cdr3_nt: TGCGCCAGCAGCTTGCTACAGGGGTTAGATCCCGACGAGCAGTACTTC
cdr3_aa: CASSLLQGLDPDEQYF
clone_size: few
cdr3_length: 16
v_call: TRBV5-1
d_call: TRBD1
j_call: TRBJ2-7